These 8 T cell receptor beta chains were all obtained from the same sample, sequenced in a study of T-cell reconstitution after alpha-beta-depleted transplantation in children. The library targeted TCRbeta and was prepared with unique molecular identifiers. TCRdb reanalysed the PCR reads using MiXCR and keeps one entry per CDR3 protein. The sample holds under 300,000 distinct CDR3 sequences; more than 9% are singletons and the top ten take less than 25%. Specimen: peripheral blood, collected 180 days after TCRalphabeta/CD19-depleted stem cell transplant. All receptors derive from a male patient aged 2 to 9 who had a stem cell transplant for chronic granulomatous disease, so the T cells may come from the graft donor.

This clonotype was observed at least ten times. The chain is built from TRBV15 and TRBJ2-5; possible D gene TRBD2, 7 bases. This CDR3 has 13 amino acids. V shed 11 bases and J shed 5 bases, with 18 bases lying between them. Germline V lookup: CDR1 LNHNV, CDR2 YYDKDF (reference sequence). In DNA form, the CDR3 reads TGTGCCTCCGCGGGGGCGGTGGAGGAGACCCAGTACTTC. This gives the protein CASAGAVEETQYF. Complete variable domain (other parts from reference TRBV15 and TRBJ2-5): DAMVIQNPRYQVTQFGKPVTLSCSQTLNHNVMYWYQQKSSQAPKLLFHYYDKDFNNEADTPDNFQSRRPNTSFCFLDIRSPGLGDTAMYLCASAGAVEETQYFGPGTRLLVL.

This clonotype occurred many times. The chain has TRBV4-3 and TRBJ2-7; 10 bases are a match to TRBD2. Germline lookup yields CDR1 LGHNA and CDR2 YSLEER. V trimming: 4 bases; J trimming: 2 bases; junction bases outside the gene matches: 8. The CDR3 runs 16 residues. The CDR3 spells CASSRFGLADTYEQYF. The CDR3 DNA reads TGCGCCAGCAGCCGATTCGGACTAGCGGATACCTACGAGCAGTACTTC.

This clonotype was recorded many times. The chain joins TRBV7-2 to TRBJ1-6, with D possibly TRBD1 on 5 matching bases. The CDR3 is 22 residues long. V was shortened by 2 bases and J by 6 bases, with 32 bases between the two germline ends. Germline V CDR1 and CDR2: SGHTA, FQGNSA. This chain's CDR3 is CASSLLGLGTNRKEKFNSPLHF. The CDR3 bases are TGTGCCAGCAGCTTACTCGGCCTTGGGACGAACAGAAAAGAAAAATTTAATTCACCCCTCCACTTT.

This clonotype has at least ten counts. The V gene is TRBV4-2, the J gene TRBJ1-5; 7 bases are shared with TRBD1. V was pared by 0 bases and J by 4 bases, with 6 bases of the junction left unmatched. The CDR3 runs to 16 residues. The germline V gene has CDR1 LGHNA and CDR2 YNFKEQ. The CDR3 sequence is CASSQDQTGLNQPQHF. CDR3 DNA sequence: TGTGCCAGCAGCCAAGACCAGACAGGGTTGAATCAGCCCCAGCATTTT.

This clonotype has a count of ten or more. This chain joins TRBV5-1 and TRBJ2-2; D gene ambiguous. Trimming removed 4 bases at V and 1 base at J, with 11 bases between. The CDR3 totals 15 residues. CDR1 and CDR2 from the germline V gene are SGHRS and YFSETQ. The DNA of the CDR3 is TGCGCCAGCAGCCCGCTGGGCGAGAACACCGGGGAGCTGTTTTTT. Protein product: CASSPLGENTGELFF.

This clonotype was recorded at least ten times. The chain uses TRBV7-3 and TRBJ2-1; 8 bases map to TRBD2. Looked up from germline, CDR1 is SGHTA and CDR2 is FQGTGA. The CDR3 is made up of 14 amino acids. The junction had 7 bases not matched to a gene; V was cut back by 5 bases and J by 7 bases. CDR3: CASSSGGGRNEQFF. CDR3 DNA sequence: TGTGCCAGCAGCAGCGGGGGAGGGCGGAATGAGCAGTTCTTC.

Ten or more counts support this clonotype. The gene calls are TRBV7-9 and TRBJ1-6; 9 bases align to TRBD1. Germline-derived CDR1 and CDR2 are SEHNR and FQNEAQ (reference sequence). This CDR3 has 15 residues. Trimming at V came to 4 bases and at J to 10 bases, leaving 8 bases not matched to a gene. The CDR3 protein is CASSSLGQGSSPLHF. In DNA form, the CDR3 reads TGTGCCAGCAGCTCTCTGGGACAGGGAAGCTCACCCCTCCACTTT.

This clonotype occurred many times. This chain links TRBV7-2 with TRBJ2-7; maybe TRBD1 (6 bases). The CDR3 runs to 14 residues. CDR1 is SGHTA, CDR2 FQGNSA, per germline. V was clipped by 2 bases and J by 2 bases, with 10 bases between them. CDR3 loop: CASSLWGPPYEQYF. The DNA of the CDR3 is TGTGCCAGCAGCTTATGGGGGCCGCCCTACGAGCAGTACTTC.